The clone carrying this T cell receptor (beta chain) was seen a handful of times. MiXCR, applied by TCRdb to the 5' RACE reads, yields one record per CDR3 protein. Altogether fewer than 80,000 distinct CDR3 sequences are present, less than 25% being singletons, with the ten largest covering under 3.5%. The length of the CDR3 is 16 residues. The germline V gene encodes CDR1 SGHKS and CDR2 YYEKEE (reference sequence). The V gene end was trimmed by 0 bases and the J gene end by 1 base; junction bases not matched to a gene: 6. The gene calls are TRBV5-5 and TRBJ1-1, with 7 bases aligning to TRBD1. The sequenced sample was memory CD4+ T cells sorted from a lymph node. Specified subset: memory CD4+ T cells, CD4+CD45RO+CD25-. The clonotype originates from a female donor with breast cancer. CDR3 in DNA: TGTGCCAGCAGCTTGGCCCCGGACAGGAGGAACACTGAAGCTTTCTTT. As protein: CASSLAPDRRNTEAFF.